Following are 18 T cell receptor beta chains from one sample sequenced in a study of CD8 T cells in Susac syndrome. Random hexamers were used to reverse transcribe the RNA input (about 0.45 to 1 ug). TCRdb analysed the immunoSEQ multiplex PCR reads with MiXCR anew, one entry per CDR3 protein. The table shows 350,000 to 550,000 distinct CDR3 sequences, with 85% occurring only once. Specimen: CD8+ T cells from PBMCs. These receptors originate from a human donor with multiple sclerosis.

CDR3 bases: TGTGCCAGCAGATTATTGGGTGAAGATACGCAGTATTTT. Protein product: CASRLLGEDTQYF. This sequence joins TRBV12-3 or TRBV12-4 and TRBJ2-3; D gene ambiguous. The CDR3 contains 13 residues. With 6 bases removed from V and 5 bases from J, the gap between germline ends came to 12 bases.

The chain is built from TRBV4-1 and TRBJ1-1; TRBD1 is a possible D gene (5 bases). Between the trimmed V and J ends, which lost 0 bases and 0 bases, there was a span of 17 bases. The V gene's germline CDR1 is MGHRA and CDR2 YSYEKL. The CDR3 totals 18 residues. The CDR3 reads CASSQEGTGRIMNTEAFF. CDR3 bases: TGCGCCAGCAGCCAAGAAGGGACCGGACGGATAATGAACACTGAAGCTTTCTTT.

In its sample, this clonotype was seen a few times. The chain uses TRBV30 and TRBJ2-7; D not certain. The germline V gene has CDR1 GTSNPN and CDR2 SVGIG (reference sequence). The CDR3 totals 14 residues. V lost 0 bases to trimming and J lost 0 bases, with 9 bases between them. The CDR3 sequence is CAWSVGGYSYEQYF. In nucleotides, the CDR3 is TGTGCCTGGAGTGTAGGTGGATACTCCTACGAGCAGTACTTC. Full variable domain (missing parts from reference TRBV30 and TRBJ2-7): SQTIHQWPATLVQPVGSPLSLECTVEGTSNPNLYWYRQAAGRGLQLLFYSVGIGQISSEVPQNLSASRPQDRQFILSSKKLLLSDSGFYLCAWSVGGYSYEQYFGPGTRLTVT.

J is TRBJ2-7 and V is TRBV12-3 or TRBV12-4; 9 bases are a match to TRBD1. The CDR3 length is 14 residues. Germline trimming cut 2 bases from V and 7 bases from J; bases unmatched to any gene: 6. As DNA, the CDR3 is TGTGCCAGCAGTTTATCAGGGACAGGGTTAGAGCAGTACTTC. Protein: CASSLSGTGLEQYF.

The genes are TRBV6-5 and TRBJ1-2; D uncertain. Trimming removed 0 bases from V and 5 bases from J, with 19 bases in between. The length of the CDR3 is 17 residues. Germline-derived CDR1 and CDR2 are MNHEY and SVGAGI. Written as DNA, the CDR3 is TGTGCCAGCAGTTACTCGAAAGGTTGGACGGACCTATATGGCTACACCTTC. Translated, it gives CASSYSKGWTDLYGYTF.

This clonotype was seen a single time. The chain recombines TRBV11-2 with TRBJ2-7, with 9 nucleotides matching TRBD2. CDR3 size: 17 residues. CDR1 and CDR2 (germline): SGHAT, FQNNGV. V dropped 3 bases and J dropped 4; count of bases not matched to a gene: 13. CDR3 nucleotides: TGTGCCAGCAGCTTGGGACCCTCTAGCGGGATAGTATACGAGCAGTACTTC. Its protein is CASSLGPSSGIVYEQYF.

This clonotype is a singleton in its sample. This chain uses TRBV27 with TRBJ2-5, with D perhaps TRBD1 or TRBD2 (5 bases each). CDR3 length: 12 residues. Germline-derived CDR1 and CDR2 are MNHEY and SMNVEV (reference sequence). V lost 5 bases, J lost 5 bases, and 9 bases lay in between. This CDR3 reads CASSRWGETQYF. DNA of the CDR3: TGTGCCAGCAGTCGGTGGGGGGAGACCCAGTACTTC.

This clonotype was counted a single time. The J gene is TRBJ1-1, the V gene TRBV9, with a possible D match to TRBD1 (6 bases). Germline CDR1 is SGDLS and CDR2 is YYNGEE. The CDR3 sequence is 16 residues long. Trimming took 0 bases from V and 2 from J, leaving 14 bases between them. CDR3 nucleotides: TGTGCCAGCAGCGTAGCCGCAGGGGAGGGTAACACTGAAGCTTTCTTT. Protein product: CASSVAAGEGNTEAFF.

This chain uses TRBV12-5 with TRBJ2-2; tentative D call: TRBD2 (5 bases). The CDR3 is 18 amino acids. Germline loops: CDR1 LGHNT, CDR2 FRNRAP. V was trimmed by 4 bases and J by 5 bases, leaving 23 bases between them. This CDR3 reads CASGSSFDRARETGELFF. The CDR3 DNA follows: TGTGCTAGTGGTTCGTCGTTCGATCGAGCGAGGGAGACCGGGGAGCTGTTTTTT.

V is TRBV7-8 and J is TRBJ2-7; 13 nucleotides match TRBD2. The CDR3 sequence is 19 residues long. J lost 3 bases, V lost 6 bases, and 17 bases had no gene match. Germline V lookup: CDR1 SGHVS, CDR2 FQNEAQ. CDR3: CASSSPRGLAGRTLYEQYF. In nucleotides, the CDR3 is TGTGCCAGCAGTTCCCCCCGGGGACTAGCGGGGAGAACTCTCTACGAGCAGTACTTC.

The chain has TRBV30 and TRBJ1-6, with TRBD1 identical over 8 bases. The CDR3 has 16 residues. The V segment lost 1 base and the J segment 8 bases; nucleotides outside the gene matches: 10. CDR1 is GTSNPN and CDR2 is SVGIG in the germline V gene (reference sequence). CDR3 loop: CAWSANTGQGYSPLHF. The DNA for the CDR3 is TGTGCCTGGAGTGCTAATACAGGACAGGGATATTCACCCCTCCACTTT.

J is TRBJ2-1 and V is TRBV6-5, with TRBD1 identical over 12 bases. The CDR3 is made up of 14 amino acids. V shed 6 bases and J 9 bases; nucleotides not matched to a gene: 6. The germline gives CDR1 MNHEY, CDR2 SVGAGI. The CDR3 reads CASSFPGQGAEQFF. The DNA of the CDR3 is TGTGCCAGCAGCTTCCCGGGACAGGGGGCTGAGCAGTTCTTC.

The CDR3 nucleotides are TGTGCCAGCAGTCTCCGGACTAGCGGGAGGGCCAATGAGCAGTTCTTC. Translation: CASSLRTSGRANEQFF. This chain connects TRBV28 to TRBJ2-1, with 15 bases fitting TRBD2. Per the germline V gene, CDR1 is MDHEN and CDR2 is SYDVKM. J lost 6 bases, V lost 5 bases, and 5 bases had no gene match. This CDR3 has 16 residues.

This clonotype was seen more than once but under ten times. The CDR3 region has the DNA TGTGCCAGCAGTTTAGGCATGAGCTCCTACAATGAGCAGTTCTTC. Its translation is CASSLGMSSYNEQFF. The chain combines TRBV27 with TRBJ2-1; no firm D call. The CDR3 length is 15 residues. Trimming removed 2 bases from V and 0 bases from J, with 8 bases in between. Germline V gene lookup returns CDR1 MNHEY and CDR2 SMNVEV (reference sequence).

The CDR3 coding sequence is TGTGCCAGCTCTCGACAGGGTATAATCTACGAGCAGTACTTC. It specifies CASSRQGIIYEQYF. The chain combines TRBV27 with TRBJ2-7; 7 nucleotides agree with TRBD1. The CDR3 sequence is 14 residues long. Germline V CDR1 and CDR2: MNHEY, SMNVEV (reference sequence). Trimming cost V 8 bases and J 3 bases; bases outside gene matches: 10.

V gene TRBV6-1 combines with J gene TRBJ2-2, with 9 positions matching TRBD1. CDR1 and CDR2 (germline): MNHNS, SASEGT. Trimming cost V 9 bases and J 3 bases; bases outside gene matches: 11. This CDR3 is built from 16 residues. CDR3 sequence reads: CASGATGTGYTGELFF. The CDR3 coding sequence is TGTGCCAGTGGGGCCACCGGGACAGGGTACACCGGGGAGCTGTTTTTT.

The chain employs TRBV6-1 and TRBJ1-4; D remains ambiguous. Germline V gene data show CDR1 as MNHNS and CDR2 as SASEGT. Trimming cost V 7 bases and J 3 bases, with 15 bases left between them. This CDR3 region has 15 residues. As DNA, the CDR3 is TGTGCCAGCACCCCTACGGACGGACCTAATGAAAAACTGTTTTTT. Encoded protein: CASTPTDGPNEKLFF.

The rearrangement joins TRBV5-5 to TRBJ2-1; 8 bases agree with TRBD2. The CDR3 runs 15 residues. V lost 2 bases, J lost 4 bases, and 5 bases stayed unmatched. Germline V gene data show CDR1 as SGHKS and CDR2 as YYEKEE (reference sequence). CDR3 nucleotide sequence: TGTGCCAGCAGCTTAATAGAGCGGGGGTACAATGAGCAGTTCTTC. Its protein product is CASSLIERGYNEQFF.